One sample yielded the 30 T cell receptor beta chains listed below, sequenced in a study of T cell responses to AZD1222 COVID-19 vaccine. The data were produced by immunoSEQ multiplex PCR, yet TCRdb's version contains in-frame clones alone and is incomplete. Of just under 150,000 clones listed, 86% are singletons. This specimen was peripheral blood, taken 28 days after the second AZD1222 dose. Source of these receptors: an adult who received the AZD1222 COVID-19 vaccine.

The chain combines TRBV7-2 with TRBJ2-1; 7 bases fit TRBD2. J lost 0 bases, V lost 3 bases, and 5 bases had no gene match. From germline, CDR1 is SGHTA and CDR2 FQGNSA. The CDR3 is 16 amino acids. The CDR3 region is CASSLGAGSSYNEQFF. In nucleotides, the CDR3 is TGTGCCAGCAGCTTGGGAGCGGGAAGCTCCTACAATGAGCAGTTCTTC.

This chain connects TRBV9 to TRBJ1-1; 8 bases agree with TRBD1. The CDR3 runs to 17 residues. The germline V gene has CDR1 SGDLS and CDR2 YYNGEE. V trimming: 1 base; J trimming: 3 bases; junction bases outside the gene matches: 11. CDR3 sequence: CASSVLRQGTQDTEAFF. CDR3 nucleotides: TGTGCCAGCAGCGTACTTAGACAGGGGACACAGGACACTGAAGCTTTCTTT.

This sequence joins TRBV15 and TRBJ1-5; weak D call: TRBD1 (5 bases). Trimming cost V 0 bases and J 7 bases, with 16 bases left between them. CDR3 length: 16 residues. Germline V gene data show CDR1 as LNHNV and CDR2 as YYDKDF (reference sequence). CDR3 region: CATSRDWQGRNQPQHF. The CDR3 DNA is TGTGCCACCAGCAGAGATTGGCAGGGAAGAAACCAGCCCCAGCATTTT.

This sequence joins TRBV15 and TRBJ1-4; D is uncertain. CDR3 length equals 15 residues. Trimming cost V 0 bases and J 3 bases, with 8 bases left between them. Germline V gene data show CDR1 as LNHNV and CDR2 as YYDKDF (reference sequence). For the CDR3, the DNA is TGTGCCACCAGCAGAGAAGCAGCTTCTAATGAAAAACTGTTTTTT. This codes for CATSREAASNEKLFF.

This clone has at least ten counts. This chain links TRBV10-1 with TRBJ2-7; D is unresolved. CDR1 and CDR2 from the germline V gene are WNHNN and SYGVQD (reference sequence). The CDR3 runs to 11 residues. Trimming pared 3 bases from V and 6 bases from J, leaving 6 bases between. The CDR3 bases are TGCGCCAGCAGTGACGGAGCCGAGCAGTACTTC. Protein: CASSDGAEQYF.

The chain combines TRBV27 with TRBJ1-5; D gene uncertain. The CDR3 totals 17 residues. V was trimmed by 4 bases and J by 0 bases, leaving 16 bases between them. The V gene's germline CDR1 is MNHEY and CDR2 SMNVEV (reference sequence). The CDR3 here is CASSSTAFGDSNQPQHF. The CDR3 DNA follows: TGTGCCAGCAGTTCAACGGCATTCGGGGATAGCAATCAGCCCCAGCATTTT.

CDR3 coding DNA: TGTGCCATCAGTGAGCCAGGCTATTCCAAGCCCCAGCATTTT. Translating it yields CAISEPGYSKPQHF. The rearrangement joins TRBV10-3 to TRBJ1-5; D gene ambiguous. This CDR3 spans 14 amino acids. V was cut by 2 bases and J by 8 bases, with 13 bases left in between. The germline CDR1 and CDR2 sequences are ENHRY and SYGVKD.

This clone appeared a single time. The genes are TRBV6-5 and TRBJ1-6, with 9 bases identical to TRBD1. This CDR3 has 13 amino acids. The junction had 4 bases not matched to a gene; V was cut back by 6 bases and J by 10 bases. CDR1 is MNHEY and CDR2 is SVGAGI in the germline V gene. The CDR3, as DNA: TGTGCCAGCAGCCCCGGACAGGGGTCACCCCTCCACTTT. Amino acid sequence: CASSPGQGSPLHF.

CDR3 amino acids: CASSPPGARTDTQYF. Here the CDR3 DNA reads TGTGCCAGCAGCCCACCGGGGGCCCGCACAGATACGCAGTATTTT. The chain carries TRBV7-2 and TRBJ2-3, with D perhaps TRBD1 or TRBD2 (6 bases each). The CDR3 length is 15 residues. V lost 5 bases and J 1 base, leaving 13 bases between the germline ends. Germline assignment: CDR1 SGHTA and CDR2 FQGNSA.

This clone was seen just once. CDR3 coding DNA: TGTGCCATCAGCGAGAACAGGGGATTGAACACTGAAGCTTTCTTT. It yields the protein CAISENRGLNTEAFF. The chain employs TRBV10-3 and TRBJ1-1, with 7 bases that match TRBD1. CDR1 ENHRY and CDR2 SYGVKD come from the germline V gene. The length of the CDR3 is 15 residues. V shed 6 bases and J 0 bases; nucleotides not matched to a gene: 7.

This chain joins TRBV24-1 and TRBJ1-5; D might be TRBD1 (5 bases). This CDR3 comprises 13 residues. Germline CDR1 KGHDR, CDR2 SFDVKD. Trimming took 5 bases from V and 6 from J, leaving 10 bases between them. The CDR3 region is CATSVQDTQPQHF. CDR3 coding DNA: TGTGCCACCAGTGTCCAGGACACTCAGCCCCAGCATTTT.

Here the CDR3 reads CASRDPSGFTF. The CDR3 coding sequence is TGTGCCAGCAGGGATCCGTCAGGGTTCACCTTC. V usage is TRBV28 and J usage is TRBJ1-2; a possible D gene is TRBD1 (5 bases). The CDR3 spans 11 residues. The germline gives CDR1 MDHEN, CDR2 SYDVKM. The V end was cut by 6 bases, the J end by 13 bases, with 15 bases between.

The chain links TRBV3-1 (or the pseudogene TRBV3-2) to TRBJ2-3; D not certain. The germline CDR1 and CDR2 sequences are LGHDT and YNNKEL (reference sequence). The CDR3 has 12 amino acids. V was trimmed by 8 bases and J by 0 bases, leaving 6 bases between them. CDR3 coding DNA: TGTGCCAGCGGGTACAGCACAGATACGCAGTATTTT. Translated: CASGYSTDTQYF.

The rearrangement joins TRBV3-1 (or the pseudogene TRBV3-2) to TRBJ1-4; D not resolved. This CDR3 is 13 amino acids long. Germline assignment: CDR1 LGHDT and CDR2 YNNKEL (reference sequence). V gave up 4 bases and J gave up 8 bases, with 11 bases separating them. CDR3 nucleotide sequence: TGTGCCAGCAGCCCCCGGGGAACGGAAAAACTGTTTTTT. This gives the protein CASSPRGTEKLFF.

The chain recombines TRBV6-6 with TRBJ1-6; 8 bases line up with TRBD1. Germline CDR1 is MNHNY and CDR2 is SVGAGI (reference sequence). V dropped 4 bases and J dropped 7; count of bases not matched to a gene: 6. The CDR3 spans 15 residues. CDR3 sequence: CASSSDRVRNSPLHF. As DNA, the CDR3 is TGTGCCAGCAGTTCGGACAGGGTGCGGAATTCACCCCTCCACTTT.

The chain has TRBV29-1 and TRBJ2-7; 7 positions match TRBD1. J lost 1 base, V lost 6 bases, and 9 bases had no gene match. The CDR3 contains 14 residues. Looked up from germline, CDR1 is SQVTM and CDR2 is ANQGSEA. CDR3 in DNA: TGCAGCGTCCTACAGGGGATAGGGTCCTACGAGCAGTACTTC. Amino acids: CSVLQGIGSYEQYF.

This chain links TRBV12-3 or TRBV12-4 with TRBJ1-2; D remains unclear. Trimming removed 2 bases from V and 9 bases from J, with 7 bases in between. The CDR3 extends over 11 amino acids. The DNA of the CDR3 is TGTGCCAGCAGTTTACGACAAAGCTACACCTTC. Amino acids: CASSLRQSYTF.

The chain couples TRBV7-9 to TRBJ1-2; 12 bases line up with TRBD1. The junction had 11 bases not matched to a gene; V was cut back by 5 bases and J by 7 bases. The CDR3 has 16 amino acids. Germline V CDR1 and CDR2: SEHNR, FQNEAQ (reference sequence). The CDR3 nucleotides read TGTGCCAGCAGCGCCGGGACAGGGGGCGGTGTAGGTGGCTACACCTTC. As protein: CASSAGTGGGVGGYTF.

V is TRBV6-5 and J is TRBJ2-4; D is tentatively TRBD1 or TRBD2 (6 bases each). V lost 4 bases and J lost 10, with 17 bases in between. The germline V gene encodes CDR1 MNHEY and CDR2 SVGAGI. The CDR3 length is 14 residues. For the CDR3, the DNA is TGTGCCAGCAGTTTAGGGGGGTCGGGGAGTATTCAGTACTTC. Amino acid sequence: CASSLGGSGSIQYF.

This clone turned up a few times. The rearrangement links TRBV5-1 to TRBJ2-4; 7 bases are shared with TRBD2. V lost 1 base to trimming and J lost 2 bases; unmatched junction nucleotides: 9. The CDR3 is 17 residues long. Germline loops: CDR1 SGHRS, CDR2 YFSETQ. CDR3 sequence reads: CASSLRLAESTKNIQYF. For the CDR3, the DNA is TGCGCCAGCAGCTTGCGGCTAGCGGAGAGTACCAAAAACATTCAGTACTTC.

CDR3: CASSYGRDGENIQYF. The DNA of the CDR3 is TGTGCCAGCAGTTATGGCCGAGACGGGGAAAACATTCAGTACTTC. This chain uses TRBV7-8 with TRBJ2-4; D perhaps matches TRBD2 (5 bases). The ends were cut back, 6 bases at V and 5 bases at J, with 17 bases in the middle. The CDR3 contains 15 residues. Germline CDR1 reads SGHVS; CDR2 reads FQNEAQ.

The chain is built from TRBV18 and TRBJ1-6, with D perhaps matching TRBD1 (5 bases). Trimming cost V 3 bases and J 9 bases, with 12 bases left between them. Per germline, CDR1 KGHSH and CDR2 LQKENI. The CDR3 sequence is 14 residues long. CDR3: CASSPTEGVSPLHF. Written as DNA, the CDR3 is TGTGCCAGCTCACCTACCGAAGGGGTTTCACCCCTCCACTTT.

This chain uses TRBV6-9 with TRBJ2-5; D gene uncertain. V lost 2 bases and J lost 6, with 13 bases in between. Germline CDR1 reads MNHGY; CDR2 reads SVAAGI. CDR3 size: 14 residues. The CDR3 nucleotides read TGTGCCAGCAGTTATCTTCCAAAGTGGCAGACCCAGTACTTC. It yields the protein CASSYLPKWQTQYF.

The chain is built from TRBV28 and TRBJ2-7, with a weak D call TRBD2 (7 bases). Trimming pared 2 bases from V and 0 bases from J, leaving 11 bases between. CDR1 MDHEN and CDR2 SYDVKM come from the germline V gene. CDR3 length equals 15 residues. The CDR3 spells CASSLEGGNSYEQYF. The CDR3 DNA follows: TGTGCCAGCAGTTTAGAGGGGGGGAACTCCTACGAGCAGTACTTC.

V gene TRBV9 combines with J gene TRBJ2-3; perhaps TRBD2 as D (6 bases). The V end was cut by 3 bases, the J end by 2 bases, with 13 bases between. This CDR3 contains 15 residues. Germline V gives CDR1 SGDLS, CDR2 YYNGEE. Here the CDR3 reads CASSADGSSTDTQYF. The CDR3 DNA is TGTGCCAGCAGCGCAGACGGGAGTTCCACAGATACGCAGTATTTT.

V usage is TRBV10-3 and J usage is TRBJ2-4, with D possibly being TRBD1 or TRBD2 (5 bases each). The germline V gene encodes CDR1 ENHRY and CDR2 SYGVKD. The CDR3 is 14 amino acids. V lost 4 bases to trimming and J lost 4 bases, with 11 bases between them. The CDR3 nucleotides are TGTGCCATCAGTGCTTCGGGGACGAAAAACATTCAGTACTTC. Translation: CAISASGTKNIQYF.

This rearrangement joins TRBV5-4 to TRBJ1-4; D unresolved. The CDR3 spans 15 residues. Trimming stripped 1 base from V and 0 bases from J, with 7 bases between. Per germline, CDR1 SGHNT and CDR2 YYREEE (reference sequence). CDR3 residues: CASSLWSSTNEKLFF. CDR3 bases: TGTGCCAGCAGCTTGTGGTCTTCAACTAATGAAAAACTGTTTTTT. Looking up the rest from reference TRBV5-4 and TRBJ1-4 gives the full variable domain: ETGVTQSPTHLIKTRGQQVTLRCSSQSGHNTVSWYQQALGQGPQFIFQYYREEENGRGNFPPRFSGLQFPNYSSELNVNALELDDSALYLCASSLWSSTNEKLFFGSGTQLSVL.

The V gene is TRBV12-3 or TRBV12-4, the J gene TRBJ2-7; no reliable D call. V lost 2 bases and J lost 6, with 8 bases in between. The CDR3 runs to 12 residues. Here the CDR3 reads CASSLIRFEQYF. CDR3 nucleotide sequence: TGTGCCAGCAGTTTAATCAGGTTCGAGCAGTACTTC.

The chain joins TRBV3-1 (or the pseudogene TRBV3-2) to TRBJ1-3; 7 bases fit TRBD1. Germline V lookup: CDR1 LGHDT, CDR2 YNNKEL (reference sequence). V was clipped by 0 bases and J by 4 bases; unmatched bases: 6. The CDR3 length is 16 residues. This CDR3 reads CASSQETGAGGNTIYF. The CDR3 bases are TGTGCCAGCAGCCAAGAAACAGGGGCTGGAGGAAACACCATATATTTT.

The CDR3 DNA follows: TGTGCCAGCAGCCCCCTGGGACTCCAAAGCACAGATACGCAGTATTTT. Translation gives CASSPLGLQSTDTQYF. V gene TRBV3-1 (or the pseudogene TRBV3-2) combines with J gene TRBJ2-3, with D maybe TRBD2 (6 bases). The CDR3 is 16 residues long. The germline CDR1 and CDR2 sequences are LGHDT and YNNKEL (reference sequence). Trimming shortened V by 4 bases and J by 0 bases, and 14 bases separated the two germline ends.